A single sample is the source of the 10 T cell receptor beta chains below, sequenced in a study of shared clonotypes between healthy human individuals. Assay: immunoSEQ multiplex PCR; the TCRdb copy retains only in-frame clones and omits some. The repertoire has roughly 1.5 million clones, roughly 98% of them found once; the top ten carry less than 0.55%. What was sequenced was naive CD4+ T cells sorted from blood. Sample subset: CD45RA+ positively selected. These receptors were obtained from a man aged 25-45 years in good health.

The chain couples TRBV7-9 to TRBJ1-5; 8 positions match TRBD1. CDR3 size: 15 residues. CDR1 and CDR2 from the germline V gene are SEHNR and FQNEAQ (reference sequence). V trimming: 3 bases; J trimming: 5 bases; junction bases outside the gene matches: 6. CDR3 sequence reads: CASSLTGDPYQPQHF. DNA for the CDR3: TGTGCCAGCAGCTTGACAGGGGATCCCTATCAGCCCCAGCATTTT. Complete variable domain (other parts from reference TRBV7-9 and TRBJ1-5): DTGVSQNPRHKITKRGQNVTFRCDPISEHNRLYWYRQTLGQGPEFLTYFQNEAQLEKSRLLSDRFSAERPKGSFSTLEIQRTEQGDSAMYLCASSLTGDPYQPQHFGDGTRLSIL.

The V gene is TRBV6-1, the J gene TRBJ2-7; TRBD1 agrees at 7 bases. The germline CDR1 and CDR2 sequences are MNHNS and SASEGT. The CDR3 totals 15 residues. V lost 7 bases to trimming and J lost 2 bases; unmatched junction nucleotides: 11. Here the CDR3 DNA reads TGTGCCAGCACCTGGGAGACAGGGCCTACCTACGAGCAGTACTTC. It encodes CASTWETGPTYEQYF.

The chain couples TRBV25-1 to TRBJ2-1; 10 nucleotides align to TRBD2. Losses at the gene ends were 10 bases for V and 4 bases for J; bases not matched to a gene: 7. CDR1 and CDR2 (germline): MGHDK, SYGVNS. This CDR3 comprises 14 residues. CDR3 bases: TGTGCCACCTTGAGCGGGAGGGAATACAATGAGCAGTTCTTC. Amino acids: CATLSGREYNEQFF.

CDR3 amino acids: CATGQGAEKLFF. For the CDR3, the DNA is TGTGCCACCGGACAGGGGGCGGAAAAACTGTTTTTT. J is TRBJ1-4 and V is TRBV10-3, with 11 bases fitting TRBD1. The CDR3 loop spans 12 amino acids. With 10 bases clipped from V and 8 bases from J, the junction kept 3 bases outside the gene matches. Germline CDR1 and CDR2: ENHRY and SYGVKD.

CDR3 coding DNA: TGTGCCAGCTCACCAGCGACAGTCGGGTTTTTAGCTTTCTTT. Protein sequence: CASSPATVGFLAFF. V is TRBV18 and J is TRBJ1-1; the D gene is possibly TRBD1 (5 bases). The germline CDR1 and CDR2 sequences are KGHSH and LQKENI. The ends were cut back, 2 bases at V and 10 bases at J, with 17 bases in the middle. The CDR3 spans 14 residues.

The chain uses TRBV5-4 and TRBJ2-7; D gene unclear. The V end lost 4 bases, the J end lost 1 base, and 15 bases lay between the germline ends. The germline V gene has CDR1 SGHNT and CDR2 YYREEE (reference sequence). This CDR3 is built from 15 residues. The CDR3 region is CASSAVGGSSYEQYF. CDR3 nucleotide sequence: TGTGCCAGCAGCGCTGTCGGTGGGTCTTCCTACGAGCAGTACTTC. Complete variable domain (other parts from reference TRBV5-4 and TRBJ2-7): ETGVTQSPTHLIKTRGQQVTLRCSSQSGHNTVSWYQQALGQGPQFIFQYYREEENGRGNFPPRFSGLQFPNYSSELNVNALELDDSALYLCASSAVGGSSYEQYFGPGTRLTVT.

This clone showed up just once. The rearrangement joins TRBV10-3 to TRBJ2-7, with a possible D match to TRBD2 (5 bases). This CDR3 comprises 15 residues. The germline gives CDR1 ENHRY, CDR2 SYGVKD. Trimming cost V 2 bases and J 13 bases, with 24 bases left between them. The CDR3 is CAISEPRESVGGEYF. The CDR3 DNA is TGTGCCATCAGTGAGCCGAGGGAATCCGTAGGAGGCGAATACTTC.

The chain has TRBV14 and TRBJ1-1, with 7 bases aligning to TRBD1. The CDR3 sequence is 15 residues long. V dropped 6 bases and J dropped 11; count of bases not matched to a gene: 18. Germline V lookup: CDR1 SGHDN, CDR2 FVKESK. CDR3 sequence reads: CASSRVPDRTRGAFF. The CDR3 nucleotides read TGTGCCAGCAGTCGAGTCCCGGACAGGACCCGGGGGGCTTTCTTT. The full variable domain, completed using reference TRBV14 and TRBJ1-1, is EAGVTQFPSHSVIEKGQTVTLRCDPISGHDNLYWYRRVMGKEIKFLLHFVKESKQDESGMPNNRFLAERTGGTYSTLKVQPAELEDSGVYFCASSRVPDRTRGAFFGQGTRLTVV.

With respect to this clone: This sample includes further DNA sequences coding for the same CDR3. CDR3 sequence reads: CASSPRLAGVQETQYF. The CDR3 DNA follows: TGTGCCAGCAGCCCACGACTAGCGGGGGTGCAAGAGACCCAGTACTTC. The chain employs TRBV9 and TRBJ2-5; 12 nucleotides align to TRBD2. This CDR3 region has 16 residues. The J segment lost 2 bases and the V segment lost 4 bases, leaving 6 bases of the junction unmatched. Germline V CDR1 and CDR2: SGDLS, YYNGEE.

The rearrangement joins TRBV5-1 to TRBJ2-7; possibly TRBD1 for D (6 bases). CDR1 is SGHRS and CDR2 is YFSETQ in the germline V gene. V was shortened by 2 bases and J by 6 bases, with 12 bases between the two germline ends. The CDR3 covers 13 residues. CDR3 in amino acids: CASSLQGRGEQYF. CDR3 coding DNA: TGCGCCAGCAGCTTACAGGGAAGGGGCGAGCAGTACTTC.